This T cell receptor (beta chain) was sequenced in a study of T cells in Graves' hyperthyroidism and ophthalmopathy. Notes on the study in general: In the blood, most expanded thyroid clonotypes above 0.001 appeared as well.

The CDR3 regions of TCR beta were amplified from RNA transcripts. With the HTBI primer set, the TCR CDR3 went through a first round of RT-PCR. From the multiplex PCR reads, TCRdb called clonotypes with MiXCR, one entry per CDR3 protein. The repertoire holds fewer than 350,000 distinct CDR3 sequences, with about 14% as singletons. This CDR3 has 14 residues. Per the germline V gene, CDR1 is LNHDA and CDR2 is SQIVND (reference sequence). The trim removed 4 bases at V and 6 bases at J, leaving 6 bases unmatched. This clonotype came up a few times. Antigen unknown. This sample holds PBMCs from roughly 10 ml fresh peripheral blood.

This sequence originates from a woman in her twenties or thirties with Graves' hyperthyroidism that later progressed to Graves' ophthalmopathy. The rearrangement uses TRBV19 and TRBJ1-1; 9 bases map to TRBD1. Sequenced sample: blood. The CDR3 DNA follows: TGTGCCAGTAGTAATGGACAGGGGACCGCTGAAGCTTTCTTT. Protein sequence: CASSNGQGTAEAFF.